This record covers a single T cell receptor beta chain. The record originates from a study of control samples from healthy donors and cancer patients. Using immunoSEQ multiplex PCR, the repertoire was profiled, and TCRdb retains in-frame clones only, with some absent. The data hold about 120,000 clones, with about 92% observed a single time. The receptor was isolated from an elderly man with head and neck cancer. The sequencing sample was made of PBMCs.

As DNA, the CDR3 is TGTGCCACCAGTGGTCCCCAGACAGGACTAGCGGGGGGGACCGGGGCCAACGTCCTGACTTTC. Amino acid sequence: CATSGPQTGLAGGTGANVLTF. V and J are TRBV24-1 and TRBJ2-6; 15 bases agree with TRBD2. The CDR3 is 21 amino acids. Trimming at V came to 5 bases and at J to 4 bases, leaving 14 bases not matched to a gene. Germline V gives CDR1 KGHDR, CDR2 SFDVKD.